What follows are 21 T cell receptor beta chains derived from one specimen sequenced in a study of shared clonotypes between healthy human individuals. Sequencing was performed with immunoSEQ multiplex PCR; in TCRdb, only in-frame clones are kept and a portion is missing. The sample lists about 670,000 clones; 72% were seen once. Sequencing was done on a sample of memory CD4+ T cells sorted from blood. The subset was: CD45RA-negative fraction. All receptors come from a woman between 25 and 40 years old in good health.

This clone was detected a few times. The CDR3 protein is CASSRQGLGNQPQHF. CDR3 coding DNA: TGTGCCAGCAGCCGACAGGGCTTAGGCAATCAGCCCCAGCATTTT. The chain combines TRBV2 with TRBJ1-5, with 7 positions matching TRBD1. The ends lost 6 bases at V and 2 bases at J; junction bases unmatched: 7. Per germline, CDR1 SNHLY and CDR2 FYNNEI. The CDR3 extends over 15 amino acids.

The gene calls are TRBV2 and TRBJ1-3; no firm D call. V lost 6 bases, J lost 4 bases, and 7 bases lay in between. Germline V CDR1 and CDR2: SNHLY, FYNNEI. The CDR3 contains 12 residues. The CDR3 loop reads CASRETGNTIYF. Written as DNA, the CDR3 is TGTGCCAGCAGGGAAACGGGAAACACCATATATTTT. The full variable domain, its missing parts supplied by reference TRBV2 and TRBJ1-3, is EPEVTQTPSHQVTQMGQEVILRCVPISNHLYFYWYRQILGQKVEFLVSFYNNEISEKSEIFDDQFSVERPDGSNFTLKIRSTKLEDSAMYFCASRETGNTIYFGEGSWLTVV.

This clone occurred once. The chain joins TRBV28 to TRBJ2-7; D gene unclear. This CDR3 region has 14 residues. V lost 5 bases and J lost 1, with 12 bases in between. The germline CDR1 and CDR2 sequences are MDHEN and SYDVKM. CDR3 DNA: TGTGCCAGCAGTGATTGGGTCCTATCCTACGAGCAGTACTTC. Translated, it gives CASSDWVLSYEQYF. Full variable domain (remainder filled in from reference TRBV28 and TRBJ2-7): DVKVTQSSRYLVKRTGEKVFLECVQDMDHENMFWYRQDPGLGLRLIYFSYDVKMKEKGDIPEGYSVSREKKERFSLILESASTNQTSMYLCASSDWVLSYEQYFGPGTRLTVT.

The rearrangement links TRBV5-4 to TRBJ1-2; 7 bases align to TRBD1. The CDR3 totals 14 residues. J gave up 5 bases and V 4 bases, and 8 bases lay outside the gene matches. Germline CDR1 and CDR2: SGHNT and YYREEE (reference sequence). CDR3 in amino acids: CASSADRTMYGYTF. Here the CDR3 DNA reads TGTGCCAGCAGCGCGGACAGGACCATGTATGGCTACACCTTC. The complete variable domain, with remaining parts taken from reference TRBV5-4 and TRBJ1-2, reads ETGVTQSPTHLIKTRGQQVTLRCSSQSGHNTVSWYQQALGQGPQFIFQYYREEENGRGNFPPRFSGLQFPNYSSELNVNALELDDSALYLCASSADRTMYGYTFGSGTRLTVV.

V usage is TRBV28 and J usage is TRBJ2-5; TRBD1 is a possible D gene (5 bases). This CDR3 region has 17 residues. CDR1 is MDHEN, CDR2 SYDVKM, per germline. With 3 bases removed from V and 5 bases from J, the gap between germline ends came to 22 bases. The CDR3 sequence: CASSFKLRNRRSETQYF. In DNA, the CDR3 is TGTGCCAGCAGTTTTAAGCTTCGTAACAGGCGGTCGGAGACCCAGTACTTC.

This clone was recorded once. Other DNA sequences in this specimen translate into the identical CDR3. In DNA, the CDR3 is TGCGCCAGCAGCCTAAGACTAGCGGGCTACAATGAGCAGTTCTTC. Translated: CASSLRLAGYNEQFF. The gene calls are TRBV5-1 and TRBJ2-1; 10 bases are shared with TRBD2. With V trimmed by 4 bases and J by 3 bases, 4 bases remained unmatched. The CDR3 length is 15 residues. CDR1 is SGHRS, CDR2 YFSETQ, per germline. Full variable domain (missing parts from reference TRBV5-1 and TRBJ2-1): KAGVTQTPRYLIKTRGQQVTLSCSPISGHRSVSWYQQTPGQGLQFLFEYFSETQRNKGNFPGRFSGRQFSNSRSEMNVSTLELGDSALYLCASSLRLAGYNEQFFGPGTRLTVL.

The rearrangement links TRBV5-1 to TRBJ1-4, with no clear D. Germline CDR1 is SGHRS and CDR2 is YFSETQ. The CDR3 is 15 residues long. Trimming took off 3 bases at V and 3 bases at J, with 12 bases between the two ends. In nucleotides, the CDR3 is TGCGCCAGCAGCTCTAAGGAGGCCGCTAATGAAAAACTGTTTTTT. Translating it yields CASSSKEAANEKLFF.

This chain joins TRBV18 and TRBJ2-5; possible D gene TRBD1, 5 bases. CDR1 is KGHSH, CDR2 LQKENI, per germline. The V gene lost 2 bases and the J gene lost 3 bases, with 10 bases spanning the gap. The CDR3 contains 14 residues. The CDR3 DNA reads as TGTGCCAGCTCACCAGTAACAGGTGAAGAGACCCAGTACTTC. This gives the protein CASSPVTGEETQYF. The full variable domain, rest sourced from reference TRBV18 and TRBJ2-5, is NAGVMQNPRHLVRRRGQEARLRCSPMKGHSHVYWYRQLPEEGLKFMVYLQKENIIDESGMPKERFSAEFPKEGPSILRIQQVVRGDSAAYFCASSPVTGEETQYFGPGTRLLVL.

The CDR3 spells CASSLERQEVEQFF. The CDR3, as DNA: TGTGCCAGCAGCTTAGAGAGACAGGAAGTTGAGCAGTTCTTC. V gene TRBV7-8 combines with J gene TRBJ2-1, with D tentatively TRBD1 (6 bases). The CDR3 runs to 14 residues. V lost 1 base, J lost 9 bases, and 13 bases lay in between. CDR1 and CDR2 (germline): SGHVS, FQNEAQ. Filled out from reference TRBV7-8 and TRBJ2-1, the complete variable domain reads GAGVSQSPRYKVAKRGQDVALRCDPISGHVSLFWYQQALGQGPEFLTYFQNEAQLDKSGLPSDRFFAERPEGSVSTLKIQRTQQEDSAVYLCASSLERQEVEQFFGPGTRLTVL.

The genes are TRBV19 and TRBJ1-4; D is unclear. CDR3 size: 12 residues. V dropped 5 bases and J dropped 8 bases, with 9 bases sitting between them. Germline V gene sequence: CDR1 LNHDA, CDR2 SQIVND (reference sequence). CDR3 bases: TGTGCCAGTAGTGATAGGTTGGAAAAACTGTTTTTT. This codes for CASSDRLEKLFF.

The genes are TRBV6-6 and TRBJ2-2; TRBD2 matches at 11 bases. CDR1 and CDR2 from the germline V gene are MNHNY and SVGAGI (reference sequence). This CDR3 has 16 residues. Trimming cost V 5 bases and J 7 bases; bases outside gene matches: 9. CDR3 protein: CASSRASGRSGGELFF. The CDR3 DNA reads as TGTGCCAGCAGTCGGGCTAGCGGGAGGAGCGGCGGGGAGCTGTTTTTT.

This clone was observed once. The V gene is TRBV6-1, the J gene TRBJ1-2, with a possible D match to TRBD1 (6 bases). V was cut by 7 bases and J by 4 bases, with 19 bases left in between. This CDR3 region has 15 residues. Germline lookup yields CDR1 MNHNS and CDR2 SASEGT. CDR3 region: CASISSGARPYGYTF. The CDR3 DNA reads TGTGCCAGCATCTCCTCGGGGGCGCGCCCCTATGGCTACACCTTC.

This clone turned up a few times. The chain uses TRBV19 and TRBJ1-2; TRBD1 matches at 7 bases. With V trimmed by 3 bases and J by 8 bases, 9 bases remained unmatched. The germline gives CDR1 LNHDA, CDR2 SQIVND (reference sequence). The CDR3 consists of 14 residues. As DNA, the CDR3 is TGTGCCAGTAGTATTTTACAGGGGATCGGAGGCTACACCTTC. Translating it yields CASSILQGIGGYTF. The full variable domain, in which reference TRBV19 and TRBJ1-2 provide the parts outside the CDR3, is DGGITQSPKYLFRKEGQNVTLSCEQNLNHDAMYWYRQDPGQGLRLIYYSQIVNDFQKGDIAEGYSVSREKKESFPLTVTSAQKNPTAFYLCASSILQGIGGYTFGSGTRLTVV.

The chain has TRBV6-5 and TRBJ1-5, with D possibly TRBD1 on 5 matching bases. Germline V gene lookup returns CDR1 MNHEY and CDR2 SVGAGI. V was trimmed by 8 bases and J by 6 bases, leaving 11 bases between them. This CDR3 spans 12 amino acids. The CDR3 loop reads CASGTRGQPQHF. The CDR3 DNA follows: TGTGCCAGCGGTACGAGGGGTCAGCCCCAGCATTTT.

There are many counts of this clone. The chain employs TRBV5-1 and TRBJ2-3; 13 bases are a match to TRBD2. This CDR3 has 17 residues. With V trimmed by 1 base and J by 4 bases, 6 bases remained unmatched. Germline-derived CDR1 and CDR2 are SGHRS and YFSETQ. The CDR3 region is CASSLSRTSGSPDTQYF. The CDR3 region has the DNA TGCGCCAGCAGCTTGTCCCGGACTAGCGGGAGTCCAGATACGCAGTATTTT.

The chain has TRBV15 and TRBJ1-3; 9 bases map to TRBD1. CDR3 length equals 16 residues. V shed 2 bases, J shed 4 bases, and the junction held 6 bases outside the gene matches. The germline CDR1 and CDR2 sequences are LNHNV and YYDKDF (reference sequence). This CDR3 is CATSRKGTGIGNTIYF. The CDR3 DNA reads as TGTGCCACCAGCAGAAAAGGGACAGGGATAGGAAACACCATATATTTT. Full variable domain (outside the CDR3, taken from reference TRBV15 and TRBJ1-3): DAMVIQNPRYQVTQFGKPVTLSCSQTLNHNVMYWYQQKSSQAPKLLFHYYDKDFNNEADTPDNFQSRRPNTSFCFLDIRSPGLGDTAMYLCATSRKGTGIGNTIYFGEGSWLTVV.

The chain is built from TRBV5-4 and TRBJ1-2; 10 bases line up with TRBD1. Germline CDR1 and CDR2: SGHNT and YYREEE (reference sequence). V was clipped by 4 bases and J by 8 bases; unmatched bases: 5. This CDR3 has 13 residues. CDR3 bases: TGTGCCAGCAGCCCGGACAGGGGGGTAGGCTACACCTTC. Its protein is CASSPDRGVGYTF.

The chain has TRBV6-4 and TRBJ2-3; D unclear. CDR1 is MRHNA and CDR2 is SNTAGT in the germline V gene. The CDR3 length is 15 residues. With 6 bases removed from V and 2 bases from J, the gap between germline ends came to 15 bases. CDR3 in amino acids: CASSPQSKATDTQYF. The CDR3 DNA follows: TGTGCCAGCAGCCCCCAAAGCAAAGCCACAGATACGCAGTATTTT.

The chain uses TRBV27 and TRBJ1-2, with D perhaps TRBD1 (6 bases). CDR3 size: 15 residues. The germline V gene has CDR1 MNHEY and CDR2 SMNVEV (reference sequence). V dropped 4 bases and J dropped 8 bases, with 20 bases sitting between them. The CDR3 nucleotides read TGTGCCAGCAGTTCCCAGAGGGGGGGGGCGGAAGGCTACACCTTC. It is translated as CASSSQRGGAEGYTF.

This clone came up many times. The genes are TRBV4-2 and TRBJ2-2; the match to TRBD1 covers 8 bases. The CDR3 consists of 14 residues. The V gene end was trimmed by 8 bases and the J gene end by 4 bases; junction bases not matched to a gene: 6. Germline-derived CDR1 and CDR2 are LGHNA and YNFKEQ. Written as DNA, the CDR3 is TGTGCCAGCCAATTAGACAGGGGCACCGGGGAGCTGTTTTTT. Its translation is CASQLDRGTGELFF.

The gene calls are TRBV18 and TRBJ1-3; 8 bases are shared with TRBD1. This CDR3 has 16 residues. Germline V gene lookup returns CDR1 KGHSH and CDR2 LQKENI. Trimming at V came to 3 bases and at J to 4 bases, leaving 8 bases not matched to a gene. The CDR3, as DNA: TGTGCCAGCTCACCGAGCAGGGGGCCTCGGGGAAACACCATATATTTT. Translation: CASSPSRGPRGNTIYF.